Each of the 21 T cell receptor beta chains below was sequenced from the same sample in a study of T cell changes during pregnancy in multiple sclerosis. Clones were read by immunoSEQ multiplex PCR, and TCRdb kept only the in-frame ones, dropping some. The sample holds roughly 30,000 clones, approximately 89% seen once. Sequences were derived from CD8+ T cells from peripheral blood mononuclear cells, sampled in the first trimester of pregnancy. The origin of the receptors is a female donor with multiple sclerosis, enrolled in a pregnancy study.

V gene TRBV19 combines with J gene TRBJ2-3, with D unresolved. Deletions cut 3 bases from V and 4 bases from J, with 8 bases between. Germline CDR1 LNHDA, CDR2 SQIVND (reference sequence). The length of the CDR3 is 13 residues. CDR3 sequence: CASSMVAADTQYF. In DNA, the CDR3 is TGTGCCAGTAGTATGGTAGCCGCAGATACGCAGTATTTT.

A note on this clone: Relative to the germline gene, one junction end is altered; a read error may explain this. The rearrangement links TRBV2 to TRBJ2-7, with 7 bases that match TRBD1. This CDR3 has 15 residues. Germline values: CDR1 SNHLY, CDR2 FYNNEI. For the CDR3, the DNA is TGTGCCAGCAGAGAAGGGGCAGGGGGTTCCTACGAGCAGTACTTC. This sequence encodes CASREGAGGSYEQYF.

The rearrangement links TRBV19 to TRBJ2-7; a weak D match, TRBD2 (5 bases). This CDR3 contains 16 residues. V shed 5 bases and J shed 1 base, with 18 bases lying between them. Germline V gene sequence: CDR1 LNHDA, CDR2 SQIVND (reference sequence). In DNA form, the CDR3 reads TGTGCCAGTAGTCCGACGCGGGTCAAGATTTCCTACGAGCAGTACTTC. It is translated as CASSPTRVKISYEQYF. Supplemented by reference TRBV19 and TRBJ2-7, the full variable domain reads DGGITQSPKYLFRKEGQNVTLSCEQNLNHDAMYWYRQDPGQGLRLIYYSQIVNDFQKGDIAEGYSVSREKKESFPLTVTSAQKNPTAFYLCASSPTRVKISYEQYFGPGTRLTVT.

The gene calls are TRBV27 and TRBJ1-2; no clear D. CDR1 and CDR2 (germline): MNHEY, SMNVEV (reference sequence). V was shortened by 1 base and J by 1 base, with 7 bases between the two germline ends. The CDR3 has 14 residues. The CDR3, as DNA: TGTGCCAGCAGTTTATTGGGCGATAACTATGGCTACACCTTC. Translated: CASSLLGDNYGYTF.

In its sample, this clone is medium-sized. The V and J genes are TRBV4-1 and TRBJ1-1, with 9 bases fitting TRBD1. The germline CDR1 and CDR2 sequences are MGHRA and YSYEKL. There are 17 residues in the CDR3. J was trimmed by 4 bases and V by 4 bases; bases with no gene match: 13. This CDR3 reads CASSPLGGGGQGTEAFF. In nucleotides, the CDR3 is TGCGCCAGCAGCCCCCTCGGGGGTGGGGGACAGGGCACTGAAGCTTTCTTT.

The rearrangement links TRBV11-2 to TRBJ2-7; TRBD1 agrees at 7 bases. V was pared by 5 bases and J by 0 bases, with 16 bases of the junction left unmatched. Germline V gives CDR1 SGHAT, CDR2 FQNNGV. This CDR3 region has 18 residues. The CDR3 bases are TGTGCCAGCAGCGATAGAGGCTCCATGGGGACAGACTCCTACGAGCAGTACTTC. This gives the protein CASSDRGSMGTDSYEQYF.

The V call is TRBV10-3, the J call TRBJ2-7, with D perhaps matching TRBD2 (5 bases). Looked up from germline, CDR1 is ENHRY and CDR2 is SYGVKD. The CDR3 is made up of 13 amino acids. The V end was cut by 2 bases, the J end by 6 bases, with 11 bases between. The CDR3 sequence: CAISEGGGGEQYF. CDR3 nucleotide sequence: TGTGCCATCAGTGAGGGAGGTGGTGGCGAGCAGTACTTC.

V gene TRBV27 combines with J gene TRBJ1-5; 8 bases fit TRBD1. The germline V gene encodes CDR1 MNHEY and CDR2 SMNVEV (reference sequence). The V and J ends lost 7 bases and 7 bases, in that order; junction bases with no gene match: 9. The CDR3 extends over 14 amino acids. CDR3 residues: CASKMTGAGQPQHF. CDR3 DNA sequence: TGTGCCAGCAAAATGACAGGGGCAGGGCAGCCCCAGCATTTT.

V gene TRBV18 combines with J gene TRBJ1-5; 8 nucleotides match TRBD1. Germline CDR1 is KGHSH and CDR2 is LQKENI. The CDR3 covers 17 residues. V was clipped by 4 bases and J by 0 bases; unmatched bases: 8. CDR3 region: CASSRWGTGHSNQPQHF. CDR3 sequence (DNA): TGTGCCAGCTCACGGTGGGGGACAGGCCATAGCAATCAGCCCCAGCATTTT. Variable domain in full (rest from reference TRBV18 and TRBJ1-5): NAGVMQNPRHLVRRRGQEARLRCSPMKGHSHVYWYRQLPEEGLKFMVYLQKENIIDESGMPKERFSAEFPKEGPSILRIQQVVRGDSAAYFCASSRWGTGHSNQPQHFGDGTRLSIL.

This chain links TRBV11-2 with TRBJ2-7; TRBD1 matches at 8 bases. Trimming took 5 bases from V and 3 from J; bases not matched to a gene: 6. The CDR3 covers 14 residues. Germline CDR1 reads SGHAT; CDR2 reads FQNNGV. CDR3 DNA sequence: TGTGCCAGCAGCGGAGGACAGGGAGACTACGAGCAGTACTTC. It codes for CASSGGQGDYEQYF.

This CDR3 is CASSQDSGINEKLFF. The DNA for the CDR3 is TGCGCCAGCAGCCAAGATTCGGGGATCAATGAAAAACTGTTTTTT. The chain uses TRBV4-3 and TRBJ1-4, with D unclear. Trimming took off 0 bases at V and 5 bases at J, with 10 bases between the two ends. Germline CDR1 reads LGHNA; CDR2 reads YSLEER. The CDR3 is 15 amino acids.

The rearrangement uses TRBV7-3 and TRBJ2-1; 8 bases align to TRBD2. This CDR3 spans 16 amino acids. Germline lookup yields CDR1 SGHTA and CDR2 FQGTGA. The V gene end was trimmed by 5 bases and the J gene end by 4 bases; junction bases not matched to a gene: 10. The CDR3 nucleotides read TGTGCCAGCAGCGAGGGCGGGAGGAGTTCTTACAATGAGCAGTTCTTC. Protein sequence: CASSEGGRSSYNEQFF.

In its sample, this clone was seen once. The chain combines TRBV5-5 with TRBJ1-1, with no clear D. The CDR3 sequence is 14 residues long. Germline CDR1 SGHKS, CDR2 YYEKEE (reference sequence). Trimming cost V 5 bases and J 7 bases, with 18 bases left between them. The CDR3 sequence is CASSSGWAEVEAFF. The CDR3 DNA reads TGTGCCAGCAGTTCCGGGTGGGCGGAGGTTGAAGCTTTCTTT.

The chain combines TRBV30 with TRBJ1-1; D might be TRBD1 (5 bases). This CDR3 is 12 amino acids long. Germline V gene data show CDR1 as GTSNPN and CDR2 as SVGIG (reference sequence). Trimming took 2 bases from V and 7 from J, leaving 11 bases between them. The chain's CDR3 is CAWSMVRGEAFF. The CDR3 DNA reads TGTGCCTGGAGTATGGTAAGGGGTGAAGCTTTCTTT. The variable domain in full, completed from reference TRBV30 and TRBJ1-1, reads SQTIHQWPATLVQPVGSPLSLECTVEGTSNPNLYWYRQAAGRGLQLLFYSVGIGQISSEVPQNLSASRPQDRQFILSSKKLLLSDSGFYLCAWSMVRGEAFFGQGTRLTVV.

This clone was found a few times. The chain recombines TRBV4-1 with TRBJ1-2; D possibly corresponds to TRBD1 (5 bases). V was pared by 2 bases and J by 6 bases, with 16 bases between. In germline, CDR1 is MGHRA, CDR2 YSYEKL. This CDR3 comprises 15 residues. DNA of the CDR3: TGCGCCAGCAGCCAATCCTGGGAGGGGAAAGATGGCTACACCTTC. Translation gives CASSQSWEGKDGYTF.

This rearrangement joins TRBV10-3 to TRBJ1-1, with D tentatively TRBD1 (6 bases). With 0 bases removed from V and 4 bases from J, the gap between germline ends came to 12 bases. The CDR3 consists of 15 residues. Germline CDR1 is ENHRY and CDR2 is SYGVKD. The CDR3 reads CAISESNRDVTEAFF. The CDR3 DNA reads as TGTGCCATCAGTGAGTCGAACAGGGACGTCACTGAAGCTTTCTTT.

The chain uses TRBV27 and TRBJ2-1; 10 nucleotides match TRBD2. The CDR3 covers 16 residues. CDR1 is MNHEY and CDR2 is SMNVEV in the germline V gene (reference sequence). The V and J ends lost 5 bases and 6 bases, in that order; junction bases with no gene match: 10. In DNA, the CDR3 is TGTGCCAGCAGTCGTGGACGGCTAGCGGGAGTCAATGAGCAGTTCTTC. Protein sequence: CASSRGRLAGVNEQFF.

The chain's CDR3 is CASSPGIPRGTGELFF. The CDR3 DNA sequence: TGTGCCAGCAGTCCCGGGATACCTAGAGGCACCGGGGAGCTGTTTTTT. This sequence joins TRBV11-3 and TRBJ2-2, with D possibly being TRBD2 (5 bases). CDR3 length: 16 amino acids. The germline V and J ends were trimmed by 6 bases and 4 bases, with 18 bases remaining between them. Germline assignment: CDR1 SGHNT and CDR2 YENEEA.

This clone has just one count. The chain carries TRBV5-1 and TRBJ1-1; TRBD1 might be the D (5 bases). Germline loops: CDR1 SGHRS, CDR2 YFSETQ. The CDR3 covers 13 residues. Trimming left V 0 bases short and J 8 bases short, with 11 bases between. The CDR3 is CASSLAQAPEAFF. The CDR3 bases are TGCGCCAGCAGCTTGGCACAGGCCCCGGAAGCTTTCTTT.

The rearrangement joins TRBV6-4 to TRBJ2-1, with TRBD1 matching over 11 bases. There are 13 residues in the CDR3. Looked up from germline, CDR1 is MRHNA and CDR2 is SNTAGT. V shed 10 bases, J shed 6 bases, and the junction held 5 bases outside the gene matches. The CDR3 bases are TGTGCCACCCGAGGACAGGGGGCCAATGAGCAGTTCTTC. This codes for CATRGQGANEQFF.

The chain couples TRBV5-1 to TRBJ1-1, with a tentative D call TRBD1 (5 bases). The V end was cut by 0 bases, the J end by 0 bases, with 15 bases between. This CDR3 spans 17 amino acids. Germline V lookup: CDR1 SGHRS, CDR2 YFSETQ. The CDR3 region has the DNA TGCGCCAGCAGCTTGGCGGGGGTCGTGAATATGAACACTGAAGCTTTCTTT. Its protein is CASSLAGVVNMNTEAFF.